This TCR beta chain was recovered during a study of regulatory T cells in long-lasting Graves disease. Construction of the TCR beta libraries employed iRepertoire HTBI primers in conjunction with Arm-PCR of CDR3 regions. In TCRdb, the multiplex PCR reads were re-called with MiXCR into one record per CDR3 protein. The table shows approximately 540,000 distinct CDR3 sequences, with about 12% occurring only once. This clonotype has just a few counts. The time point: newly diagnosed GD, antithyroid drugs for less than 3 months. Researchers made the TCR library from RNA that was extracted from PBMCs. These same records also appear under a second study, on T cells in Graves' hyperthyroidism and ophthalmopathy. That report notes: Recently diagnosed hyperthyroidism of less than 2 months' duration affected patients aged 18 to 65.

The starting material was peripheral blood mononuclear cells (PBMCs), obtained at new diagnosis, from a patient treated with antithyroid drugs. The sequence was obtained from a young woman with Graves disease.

The CDR3 sequence: CASSLLIHGRDYRDYNEQFF. The CDR3 nucleotides are TGTGCCAGCAGCTTACTGATTCACGGCCGGGACTATCGAGACTACAATGAGCAGTTCTTC. The chain has TRBV7-6 and TRBJ2-1; TRBD2 agrees at 7 bases. The CDR3 totals 20 residues. After removal of 2 bases from V and 3 bases from J, the junction contained 19 bases not matched to a gene. Germline V gene data show CDR1 as SGHVS and CDR2 as FNYEAQ.